This T cell receptor beta chain was recovered during a study of T cell responses to AZD1222 COVID-19 vaccine. About the research overall: Second-dose timings of about 4 or about 12 weeks were pooled.

Generated by immunoSEQ multiplex PCR, the TCRdb table keeps only in-frame clones and is missing some. The table records about 170,000 clones, around 90% of them present only once. Study-level points and caveats: Females made up more of the donors, who were largely white British, and clonal diversity may have come out too low. Spike-specific TCR depth and breadth grew after two AZD1222 doses.

CDR1 MGHRA and CDR2 YSYEKL come from the germline V gene. Trimming pared 4 bases from V and 4 bases from J, leaving 11 bases between. The CDR3 has 14 residues. Points on this clone: As yet, its antigen is unknown.

The chain combines TRBV4-1 with TRBJ2-1; the D is unclear. The sample in question was peripheral blood, obtained on day 0 of AZD1222 vaccination. The clonotype comes from an adult in good health. In DNA form, the CDR3 reads TGCGCCAGCAGCCCCCCCTCCACTTACAATGAGCAGTTCTTC. This codes for CASSPPSTYNEQFF.